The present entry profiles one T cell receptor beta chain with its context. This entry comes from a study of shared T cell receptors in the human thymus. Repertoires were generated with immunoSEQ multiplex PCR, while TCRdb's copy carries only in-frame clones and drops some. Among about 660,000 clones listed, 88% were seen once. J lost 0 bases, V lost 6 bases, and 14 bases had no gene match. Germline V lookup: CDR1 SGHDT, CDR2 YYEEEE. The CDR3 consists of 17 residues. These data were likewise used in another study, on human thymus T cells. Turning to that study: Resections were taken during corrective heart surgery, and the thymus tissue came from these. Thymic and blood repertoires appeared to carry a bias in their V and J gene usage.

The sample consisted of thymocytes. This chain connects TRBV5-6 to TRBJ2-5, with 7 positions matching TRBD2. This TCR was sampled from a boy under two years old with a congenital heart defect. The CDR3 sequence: CASTSAVAGVYQETQYF. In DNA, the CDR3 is TGTGCCAGCACCTCGGCGGTGGCGGGGGTGTACCAAGAGACCCAGTACTTC.